This section outlines one TCR beta chain sequence together with its context. Its target is unknown. These data belong to a study of vaccination and CD4 T cells after COVID-19. Scientists ran DNA taken from cultured CD4+ T cells through the Oncomine TCR Beta short-read assay for sequencing. TCRdb reprocessed the PCR reads with MiXCR, giving one entry per CDR3 protein. The sample shows some 25,000 distinct CDR3 sequences, roughly 27% of them seen only once. This CDR3 contains 15 residues. Trimming cost V 2 bases and J 9 bases, with 20 bases left between them. CDR1 and CDR2 (germline): MNHNS, SASEGT. Time point denoted: late sampling 161 to 241 days after vaccination in a few convalescent patients. The sample's treatment: roughly 10-day PBMC culture with coronavirus spike peptide pools or control peptides (ViraFEST assay). With about 10 ug/ml peptide pools and 9.5 to 10 IU/ml IL-2, PBMCs were cultured at approximately 2 million per well.

This TCR was sampled from a human donor who had recovered from COVID-19. This sample comprised CD4+ T cells from blood, cultured in vitro, obtained about 7 months after SARS-CoV-2 vaccination. The gene calls are TRBV6-1 and TRBJ2-7; TRBD1 might be the D (6 bases). CDR3 in amino acids: CASSELVYRVGGQYF. CDR3 coding DNA: TGTGCCAGCAGTGAATTAGTATACAGGGTAGGTGGGCAGTACTTC.